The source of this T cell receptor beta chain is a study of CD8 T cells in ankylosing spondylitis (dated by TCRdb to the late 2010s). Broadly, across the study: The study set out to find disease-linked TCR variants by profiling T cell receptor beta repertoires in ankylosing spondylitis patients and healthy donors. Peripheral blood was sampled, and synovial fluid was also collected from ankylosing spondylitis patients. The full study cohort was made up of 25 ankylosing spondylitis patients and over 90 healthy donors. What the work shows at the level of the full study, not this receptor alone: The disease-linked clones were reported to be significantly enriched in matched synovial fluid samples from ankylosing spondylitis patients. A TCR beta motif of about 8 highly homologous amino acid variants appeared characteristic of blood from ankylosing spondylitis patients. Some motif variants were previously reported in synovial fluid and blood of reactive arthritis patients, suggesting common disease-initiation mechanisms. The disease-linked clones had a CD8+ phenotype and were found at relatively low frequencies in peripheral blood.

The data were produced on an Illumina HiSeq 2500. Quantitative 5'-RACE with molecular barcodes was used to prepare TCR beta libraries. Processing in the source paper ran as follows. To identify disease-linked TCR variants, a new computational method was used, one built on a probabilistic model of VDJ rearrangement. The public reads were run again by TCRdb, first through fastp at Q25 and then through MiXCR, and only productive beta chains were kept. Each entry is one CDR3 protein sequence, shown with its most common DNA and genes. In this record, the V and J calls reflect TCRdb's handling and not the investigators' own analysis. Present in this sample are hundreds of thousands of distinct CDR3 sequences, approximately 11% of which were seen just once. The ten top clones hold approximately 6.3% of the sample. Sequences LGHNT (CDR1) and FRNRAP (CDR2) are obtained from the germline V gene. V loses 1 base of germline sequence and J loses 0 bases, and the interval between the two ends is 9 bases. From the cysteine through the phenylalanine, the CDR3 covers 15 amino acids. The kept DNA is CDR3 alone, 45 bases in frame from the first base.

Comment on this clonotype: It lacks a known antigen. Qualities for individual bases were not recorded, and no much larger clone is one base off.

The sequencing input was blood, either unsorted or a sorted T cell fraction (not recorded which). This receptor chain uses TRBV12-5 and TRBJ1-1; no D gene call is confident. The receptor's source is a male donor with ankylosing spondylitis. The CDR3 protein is CASGLGGYMNTEAFF. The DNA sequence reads TGTGCTAGTGGTTTGGGGGGTTACATGAACACTGAAGCTTTCTTT.